The 8 T cell receptor beta chains listed next were all sequenced from one sample in a study of early T cells in non-severe SARS-CoV-2 infection. TCRdb redid the calling of the 5' RACE reads with MiXCR, one entry per CDR3 protein. Among about 63,000 distinct CDR3 sequences, roughly 13% were seen once, and the ten largest hold less than 6%. The specimen was whole blood. These receptors were taken from an adult who was a healthcare worker with PCR-confirmed SARS-CoV-2 infection or an uninfected control (not recorded which).

This clonotype was observed a handful of times. One end of the junction is discordant with germline, which a read error may explain. V gene TRBV7-7 combines with J gene TRBJ2-1; possible D gene TRBD1, 5 bases. CDR3 length equals 14 residues. The germline CDR1 and CDR2 sequences are SSHAT and FNYEAQ (reference sequence). CDR3 loop: CASSYQGGVNEQFF. CDR3 sequence (DNA): TGTGCTAGCAGCTACCAGGGTGGCGTCAATGAGCAGTTCTTC.

The chain carries TRBV5-1 and TRBJ2-3; 11 bases map to TRBD2. After removal of 3 bases from V and 2 bases from J, the junction contained 11 bases not matched to a gene. This CDR3 region has 18 residues. Germline V CDR1 and CDR2: SGHRS, YFSETQ. CDR3 amino acids: CASSSKSRLAGYTDTQYF. CDR3 sequence (DNA): TGCGCCAGCAGCTCGAAATCGAGACTAGCGGGGTACACAGATACGCAGTATTTT. Based on the CDR3 plus reference TRBV5-1 and TRBJ2-3, the full variable domain is KAGVTQTPRYLIKTRGQQVTLSCSPISGHRSVSWYQQTPGQGLQFLFEYFSETQRNKGNFPGRFSGRQFSNSRSEMNVSTLELGDSALYLCASSSKSRLAGYTDTQYFGPGTRLTVL.

In its sample, this clonotype was seen a few times. This chain connects TRBV20-1 to TRBJ1-1; D ambiguous. The CDR3 runs 11 residues. Trimming removed 5 bases at V and 6 bases at J, with 10 bases between. Per the germline V gene, CDR1 is DFQATT and CDR2 is SNEGSKA (reference sequence). The CDR3 spells CSASTSAEAFF. The CDR3 DNA reads as TGCAGTGCTTCCACCTCGGCTGAAGCTTTCTTT.

This clonotype was counted many times. The chain is built from TRBV9 and TRBJ2-7; D gene ambiguous. The V end lost 0 bases, the J end lost 2 bases, and 9 bases lay between the germline ends. The CDR3 totals 14 residues. The germline V gene encodes CDR1 SGDLS and CDR2 YYNGEE. The DNA for the CDR3 is TGTGCCAGCAGCGTAGGACCCGCAGCCTACGAGCAGTACTTC. It encodes CASSVGPAAYEQYF. Supplemented by reference TRBV9 and TRBJ2-7, the full variable domain reads DSGVTQTPKHLITATGQRVTLRCSPRSGDLSVYWYQQSLDQGLQFLIQYYNGEERAKGNILERFSAQQFPDLHSELNLSSLELGDSALYFCASSVGPAAYEQYFGPGTRLTVT.

This clonotype was observed many times. This chain joins TRBV3-1 and TRBJ2-1, with D maybe TRBD2 (6 bases). CDR1 LGHDT and CDR2 YNNKEL come from the germline V gene (reference sequence). CDR3 size: 15 residues. The germline V and J ends were trimmed by 2 bases and 9 bases, with 17 bases remaining between them. The CDR3 DNA reads as TGTGCCAGCAGCCAAAGTCCCCTAACTAGCTCTGAGCAGTTCTTC. Encoded protein: CASSQSPLTSSEQFF.

Notes on this clonotype: A much larger clone sits a single nucleotide away, making a read error possible. Without the conserved terminal phenylalanine or tryptophan, this CDR3 likely stems from a read error. The rearrangement joins TRBV29-1 to TRBJ2-1; D tentatively fits TRBD1 or TRBD2 (5 bases each). The V gene lost 4 bases and the J gene lost 4 bases, with 8 bases spanning the gap. The CDR3 totals 12 residues. The V gene's germline CDR1 is SQVTM and CDR2 ANQGSEA. CDR3 residues: CSVGDGYNEQFY. The CDR3 DNA follows: TGCAGCGTTGGGGACGGATACAATGAGCAGTTCTAC.

This clonotype was picked up many times. A read error may account for a junction end that differs from germline. This sequence joins TRBV18 and TRBJ1-5; D gene ambiguous. Germline V gives CDR1 KGHSH, CDR2 LQKENI. This CDR3 is 13 amino acids long. CDR3 region: CASSPHTDQPQHF. DNA for the CDR3: TGTGCCAGCTCGCCACATACTGATCAGCCCCAGCATTTT. The complete variable domain, with remaining parts taken from reference TRBV18 and TRBJ1-5, reads NAGVMQNPRHLVRRRGQEARLRCSPMKGHSHVYWYRQLPEEGLKFMVYLQKENIIDESGMPKERFSAEFPKEGPSILRIQQVVRGDSAAYFCASSPHTDQPQHFGDGTRLSIL.

This chain joins TRBV7-2 and TRBJ2-1; 8 bases are a match to TRBD2. After removal of 4 bases from V and 9 bases from J, the junction contained 8 bases not matched to a gene. This CDR3 has 14 residues. The V gene's germline CDR1 is SGHTA and CDR2 FQGNSA. The CDR3 region has the DNA TGTGCCAGCAGCTCACATAGGGCGGGGGGTGAGCAGTTCTTC. The encoded protein is CASSSHRAGGEQFF.